The rows below give T cell receptor beta chains drawn from one sample of a study of blood T cell repertoires in COVID-19. The repertoire was sequenced with immunoSEQ multiplex PCR; TCRdb's copy has only in-frame clones and lacks some. This table holds around 200,000 clones, roughly nine tenths found once. The sequenced material came from peripheral blood. The receptors were sampled from a man aged 35 to 55 with acute or convalescent COVID-19. Each CDR3 is given with its conserved first and last residue. The D gene is left open where the match is weak. Clone size appears in some rows only: once, few, many, or a class for an expanded clone.

v_gene	abundance	j_gene	d_gene	CDR3nt	CDR3aa
TRBV28	.	TRBJ2-1	.	TGTGCCAGCAGATATGGGGTAGCGAGGAATGAGCAGTTCTTC	CASRYGVARNEQFF
TRBV12-3/TRBV12-4	.	TRBJ1-1	.	TGTGCCAGCAGTTTCGGGGAGCCCACTGAAGCTTTCTTT	CASSFGEPTEAFF
TRBV6-2/TRBV6-3	.	TRBJ2-3	.	TGTGCCAGCAGGCCTACTGGCACAGATACGCAGTATTTT	CASRPTGTDTQYF
TRBV9	.	TRBJ2-7	.	TGTGCCAGCAGCCCCTCGACATCCTACGAGCAGTACTTC	CASSPSTSYEQYF
TRBV6-1	.	TRBJ1-5	.	TGTGCCAGCAGTGATATCGGCGGGGGAGGAGGCAATCAGCCCCAGCATTTT	CASSDIGGGGGNQPQHF
TRBV27	.	TRBJ2-3	.	TGTGCCAGCAGTTTACAGCAGGGTGATACGCAGTATTTT	CASSLQQGDTQYF
TRBV16	.	TRBJ2-7	.	TGTGCCAGCAGCCAATCGGGACTCCTTGGTTCCTACGAGCAGTACTTC	CASSQSGLLGSYEQYF
TRBV10-2	.	TRBJ2-5	.	TGCGCCAGCAGTGAGTTAAGGGCCCGGGACCAGTACTTC	CASSELRARDQYF
TRBV19	.	TRBJ1-5	.	TGTGCCAGTAGTATGCGATCACAGAATAGCAATCAGCCCCAGCATTTT	CASSMRSQNSNQPQHF
TRBV11-3	.	TRBJ2-1	.	TGTGCCAGCAGCTTAGGTGACGGGGATGAGCAGTTCTTC	CASSLGDGDEQFF
TRBV20-1	.	TRBJ2-2	.	TGCAGTGCTAGGGGCGATGGGGAGCTGTTTTTT	CSARGDGELFF
TRBV5-6	.	TRBJ1-3	.	TGTGCCAGCAGCCGTCGAGGCAGGGTTGGAAACACCATATATTTT	CASSRRGRVGNTIYF
TRBV7-9	.	TRBJ2-1	TRBD2	TGTGCCAGCAGCTTTTTCTTAGCGGGGGGGAGGATCAATGAGCAGTTCTTC	CASSFFLAGGRINEQFF
TRBV4-1	.	TRBJ2-5	TRBD2	TGCGCCAGCAGCCAAGACCCTAGCGGGGAGCAAGAGACCCAGTACTTC	CASSQDPSGEQETQYF
TRBV19	.	TRBJ2-6	.	TGTGCCAGTCGGCAGGGTTTAGCTCTCTCTGGGGCCAACGTCCTGACTTTC	CASRQGLALSGANVLTF
TRBV7-6	.	TRBJ2-3	TRBD2	TGTGCCAGCAGCTTAGCGGGAGGGAGCACAGATACGCAGTATTTT	CASSLAGGSTDTQYF
TRBV4-1	.	TRBJ2-7	.	TGCGCCAGCAGCCCGCTCACACAGGGAGACTACGAGCAGTACTTC	CASSPLTQGDYEQYF
TRBV19	.	TRBJ1-2	TRBD1	TGTGCCAGTAGGAATGCCCCTGGGACAGGGAAATTTTTGGATGGCTACACCTTC	CASRNAPGTGKFLDGYTF
TRBV9	.	TRBJ2-7	.	TGTGCCAGCAGCGTAGGGCCACTTGGGCGAGGGGAGCAGTACTTC	CASSVGPLGRGEQYF
TRBV11-1	.	TRBJ2-7	TRBD1	TGTGCCAGCAGCCCCCCGTCGACAGGGCACTACGAGCAGTACTTC	CASSPPSTGHYEQYF
TRBV28	.	TRBJ2-5	.	TGTGCCAGCAGCTCGCCCCCCTCAGGAGAGACCCAGTACTTC	CASSSPPSGETQYF
TRBV7-6	.	TRBJ1-1	TRBD1	TGTGCCAGCAGCGCAACCCCAGGGGGCACTGAAGCTTTCTTT	CASSATPGGTEAFF
TRBV5-1	.	TRBJ1-1	.	TGCGCCAGCAGCTTGTCGGCGGCAGGGAGGGGAAAGGACACTGAAGCTTTCTTT	CASSLSAAGRGKDTEAFF
TRBV15	.	TRBJ2-7	.	TGTGCCACCAGCAGAGTCCCCGAGCACTTCTACGAGCAGTACTTC	CATSRVPEHFYEQYF
TRBV18	.	TRBJ2-6	TRBD1	TGTGCCAGCTCACCCCGATTGACAGGGGGCTCTGGGGCCAACGTCCTGACTTTC	CASSPRLTGGSGANVLTF
TRBV7-8	.	TRBJ1-1	TRBD1	TGTGCCAGCAGCCCCGGGAGGGGGCGGATTTCAATAAATGGCACTGAAGCTTTCTTT	CASSPGRGRISINGTEAFF
TRBV5-5	.	TRBJ1-4	.	TGTGCCAGCCGCGCTACTACGGGGGGGGCAAGCGAAAAACTGTTTTTT	CASRATTGGASEKLFF
TRBV2	.	TRBJ1-4	TRBD1	TGTGCCAGTAGCACAGGGGGCGGTGAAAAACTGTTTTTT	CASSTGGGEKLFF
TRBV19	once	TRBJ1-5	TRBD1	TGTGCCAGTACCCGACAGGGCGGACAGCCCCAGCATTTT	CASTRQGGQPQHF
TRBV5-4	.	TRBJ2-7	.	TGTGCCAGCAGCGAGCAGGGATACGAGCAGTACTTC	CASSEQGYEQYF
TRBV9	.	TRBJ1-2	.	TGTGCCAGCAGCGTAGCTACGGAGGTACGGGCAGAAGGCTACACCTTC	CASSVATEVRAEGYTF
TRBV4-3	.	TRBJ1-4	TRBD1	TGCGCCAGCAGCCAAGATTGGGGGACAGGGGATGGTGAAAAACTGTTTTTT	CASSQDWGTGDGEKLFF
TRBV9	.	TRBJ2-3	TRBD1	TGTGCCAGCAGCGTAGGTGGGACGGGACAGGCGCAGTATTTT	CASSVGGTGQAQYF
TRBV24-1	.	TRBJ1-2	TRBD1	TGTGCCACCAGTCAGGGGGGCTATGGCTACACCTTC	CATSQGGYGYTF
TRBV4-1	.	TRBJ2-5	TRBD2	TGCGCCAGCAGCCAATGGGAGGGCAACCAAGAGACCCAGTACTTC	CASSQWEGNQETQYF
TRBV2	.	TRBJ1-4	TRBD1	TGTGCCAGCAGTGAAGCTTGGGGGACAGATGAAAAACTGTTTTTT	CASSEAWGTDEKLFF
TRBV25-1	once	TRBJ1-3	TRBD1	TGTGCCAGCAGTGCGCTCGGGACAGGCTCTGGAAACACCATATATTTT	CASSALGTGSGNTIYF
TRBV10-1	.	TRBJ2-7	.	TGCGCCAGCACCAACGGGGGCTACGAGCAGTACTTC	CASTNGGYEQYF
TRBV28	once	TRBJ1-5	TRBD1	TGTGCCAGCAGCTTGACAGGGGTCAATCAGCCCCAGCATTTT	CASSLTGVNQPQHF
TRBV28	.	TRBJ1-5	.	TGTGCCAGCAGACGGGGAGGGGCAGGCAATCAGCCCCAGCATTTT	CASRRGGAGNQPQHF
TRBV27	.	TRBJ2-7	TRBD1	TGTGCCAGCAGTCTTAACGACAGGGGGATCTACGAGCAGTACTTC	CASSLNDRGIYEQYF
TRBV7-9	.	TRBJ2-5	.	TGTGCCAGCAGCTTAGTGTCGGTCCAAGAGACCCAGTACTTC	CASSLVSVQETQYF
TRBV6-5	once	TRBJ1-2	TRBD1	TGTGCCAGCAGGGTGACAGGGGCGAAAGGCTACACCTTC	CASRVTGAKGYTF
TRBV7-9	few	TRBJ1-5	.	TGTGCCAGCAGCTTAGACGAGGCGGGCAATCAGCCCCAGCATTTT	CASSLDEAGNQPQHF
TRBV27	.	TRBJ2-7	TRBD2	TGTGCCAGCAGGGACACCGGACTAGCGAGGAACGAGCAGTACTTC	CASRDTGLARNEQYF
TRBV27	few	TRBJ1-5	TRBD1	TGTGCCAGCAGGACAGGGGTTGGGGGGCCCCAGCATTTT	CASRTGVGGPQHF
TRBV5-8	.	TRBJ2-1	.	TGTGCCAGCAGCTCCTTTGACTCCAATGAGCAGTTCTTC	CASSSFDSNEQFF
TRBV5-8	.	TRBJ1-6	.	TGTGCCAGCAGCTTGCTTTCCAGTTACGGGGGATGGTCCTATAATTCACCCCTCCACTTT	CASSLLSSYGGWSYNSPLHF
TRBV27	.	TRBJ2-7	.	TGTGCCAGCAGTTATCTCCGGGAAAGGGGAGGATACGAGCAGTACTTC	CASSYLRERGGYEQYF
TRBV14	.	TRBJ1-4	TRBD1	TGTGCCAGCAGCTCCGGGACAGGGAATGAAAAACTGTTTTTT	CASSSGTGNEKLFF
TRBV13	once	TRBJ1-2	.	TGTGCCAGCAGCTTAACAAAGATGGACAGCTATGGCTACACCTTC	CASSLTKMDSYGYTF
TRBV7-2	once	TRBJ2-3	TRBD2	TGTGCCAGCAGCTTATGGACTAGCGGGAGAGCTAGCACAGATACGCAGTATTTT	CASSLWTSGRASTDTQYF
TRBV15	.	TRBJ2-1	TRBD1	TGTGCCACCAGCAGAACCGGGACAGCCTACAATGAGCAGTTCTTC	CATSRTGTAYNEQFF